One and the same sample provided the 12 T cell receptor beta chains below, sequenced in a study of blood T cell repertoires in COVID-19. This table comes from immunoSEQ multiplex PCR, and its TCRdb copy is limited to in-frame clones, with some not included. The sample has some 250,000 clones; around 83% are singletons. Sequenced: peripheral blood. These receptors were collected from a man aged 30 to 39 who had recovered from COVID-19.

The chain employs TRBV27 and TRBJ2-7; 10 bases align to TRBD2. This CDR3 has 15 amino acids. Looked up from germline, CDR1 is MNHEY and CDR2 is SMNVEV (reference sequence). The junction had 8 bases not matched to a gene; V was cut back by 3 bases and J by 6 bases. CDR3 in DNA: TGTGCCAGCAGTTTTTCAGGACTAGCGGTTTCCGAGCAGTACTTC. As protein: CASSFSGLAVSEQYF.

This CDR3 reads CASTFSPHSGGSYNEQFF. CDR3 sequence (DNA): TGTGCCAGCACCTTTTCACCTCATAGCGGGGGGTCCTACAATGAGCAGTTCTTC. The chain uses TRBV9 and TRBJ2-1, with TRBD2 identical over 10 bases. There are 18 residues in the CDR3. With V trimmed by 6 bases and J by 1 base, 13 bases remained unmatched. CDR1 and CDR2 from the germline V gene are SGDLS and YYNGEE.

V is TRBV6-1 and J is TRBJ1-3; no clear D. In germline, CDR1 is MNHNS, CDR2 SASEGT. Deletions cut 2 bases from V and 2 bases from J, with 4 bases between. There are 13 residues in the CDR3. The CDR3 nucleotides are TGTGCCAGCAGTGAAATCACTGGAAACACCATATATTTT. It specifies CASSEITGNTIYF.

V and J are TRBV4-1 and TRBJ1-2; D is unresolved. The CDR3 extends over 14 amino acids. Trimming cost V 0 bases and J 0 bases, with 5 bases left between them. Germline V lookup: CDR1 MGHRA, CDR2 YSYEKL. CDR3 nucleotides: TGCGCCAGCAGCCAAGACAGGACTAACTATGGCTACACCTTC. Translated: CASSQDRTNYGYTF.

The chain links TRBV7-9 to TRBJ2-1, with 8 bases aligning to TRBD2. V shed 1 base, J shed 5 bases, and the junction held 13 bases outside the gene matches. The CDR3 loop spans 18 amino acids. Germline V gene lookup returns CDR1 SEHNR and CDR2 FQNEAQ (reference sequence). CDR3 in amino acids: CASSLDGIAGKRNNEQFF. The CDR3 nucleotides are TGTGCCAGCAGCTTAGACGGCATAGCGGGGAAAAGGAACAATGAGCAGTTCTTC.

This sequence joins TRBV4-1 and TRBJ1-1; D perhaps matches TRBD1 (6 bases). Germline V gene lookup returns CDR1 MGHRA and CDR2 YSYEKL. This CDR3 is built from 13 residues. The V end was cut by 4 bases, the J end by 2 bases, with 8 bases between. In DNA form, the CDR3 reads TGCGCCAGCAGCCTGGGACAAAACACTGAAGCTTTCTTT. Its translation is CASSLGQNTEAFF.

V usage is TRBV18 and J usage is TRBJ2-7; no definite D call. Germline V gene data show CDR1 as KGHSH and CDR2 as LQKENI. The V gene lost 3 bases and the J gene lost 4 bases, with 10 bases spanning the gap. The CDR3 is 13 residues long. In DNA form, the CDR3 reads TGTGCCAGCTCACCCCCCAACTTATACGAGCAGTACTTC. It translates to CASSPPNLYEQYF.

This CDR3 is CASSSPGFSGYTF. The CDR3 nucleotides read TGTGCCAGCAGTTCACCAGGATTCTCTGGCTACACCTTC. The gene calls are TRBV12-3 or TRBV12-4 and TRBJ1-2; D gene uncertain. This CDR3 spans 13 amino acids. V was cut by 4 bases and J by 7 bases, with 13 bases left in between.

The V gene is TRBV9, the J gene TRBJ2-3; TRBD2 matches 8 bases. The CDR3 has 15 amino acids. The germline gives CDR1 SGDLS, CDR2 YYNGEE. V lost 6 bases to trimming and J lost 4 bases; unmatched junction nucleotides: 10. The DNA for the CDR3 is TGTGCCAGCACTCTCCTGGTCGGGGGGGCAGATACGCAGTATTTT. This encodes CASTLLVGGADTQYF.

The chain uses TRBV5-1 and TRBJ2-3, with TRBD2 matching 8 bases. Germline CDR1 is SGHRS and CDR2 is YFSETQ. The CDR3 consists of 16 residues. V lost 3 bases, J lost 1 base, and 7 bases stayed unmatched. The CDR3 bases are TGCGCCAGCAGCTGGACGGGGGGGCCGGGCACAGATACGCAGTATTTT. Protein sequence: CASSWTGGPGTDTQYF.

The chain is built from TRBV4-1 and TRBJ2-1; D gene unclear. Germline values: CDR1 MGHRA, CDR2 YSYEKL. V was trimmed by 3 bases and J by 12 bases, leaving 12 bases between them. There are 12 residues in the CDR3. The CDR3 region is CASSQGSGGQFF. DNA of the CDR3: TGCGCCAGCAGCCAGGGTTCGGGTGGGCAGTTCTTC.

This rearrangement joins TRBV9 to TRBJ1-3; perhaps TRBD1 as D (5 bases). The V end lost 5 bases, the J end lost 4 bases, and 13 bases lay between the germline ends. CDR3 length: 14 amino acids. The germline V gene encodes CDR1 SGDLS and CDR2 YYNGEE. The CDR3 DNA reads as TGTGCCAGCAGTCCCAGGGAGGCGGGAAACACCATATATTTT. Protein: CASSPREAGNTIYF. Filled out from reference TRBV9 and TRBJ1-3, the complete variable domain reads DSGVTQTPKHLITATGQRVTLRCSPRSGDLSVYWYQQSLDQGLQFLIQYYNGEERAKGNILERFSAQQFPDLHSELNLSSLELGDSALYFCASSPREAGNTIYFGEGSWLTVV.